The 23 T cell receptor beta chains in this list originate from one sample, sequenced in a study of cytomegalovirus exposure and HLA in healthy donors. PCR used 60 Vbeta primers and 13 Jbeta primers. The assay was immunoSEQ multiplex PCR, and TCRdb's table has in-frame clones only and misses some. Among about 150,000 clones, 65% to 85% were seen once, and the ten largest hold approximately 6.8%. Sequencing was done on a sample of PBMCs. These receptors originate from a male donor in good health and CMV-seropositive.

This rearrangement joins TRBV5-1 to TRBJ2-4; D gene uncertain. Germline-derived CDR1 and CDR2 are SGHRS and YFSETQ. The CDR3 totals 15 residues. V lost 0 bases to trimming and J lost 0 bases, with 7 bases between them. CDR3: CASSLAELAKNIQYF. The CDR3, as DNA: TGCGCCAGCAGCTTGGCCGAGCTAGCCAAAAACATTCAGTACTTC.

A word on this clone: Germline is not matched at one junction end, which may reflect a read error. The V and J genes are TRBV7-9 and TRBJ1-1, with 9 bases fitting TRBD1. The CDR3 sequence is 16 residues long. Germline CDR1 and CDR2: SEHNR and FQNEAQ (reference sequence). This CDR3 is CSSSLGTGLVSTEAFF. The CDR3 DNA reads TGTTCCAGCAGCTTAGGGACAGGGCTGGTAAGCACTGAAGCTTTCTTT.

This chain joins TRBV4-2 and TRBJ2-3; 7 nucleotides align to TRBD1. Per the germline V gene, CDR1 is LGHNA and CDR2 is YNFKEQ. The CDR3 consists of 18 residues. V was pared by 3 bases and J by 0 bases, with 12 bases of the junction left unmatched. CDR3 nucleotides: TGTGCCAGCAGCCACAGACCTCCAGGGGGAACTAGCACAGATACGCAGTATTTT. It specifies CASSHRPPGGTSTDTQYF.

Here the CDR3 reads CASSDSPNYGYTF. In nucleotides, the CDR3 is TGTGCCAGCTCTGACAGCCCTAACTATGGCTACACCTTC. This rearrangement joins TRBV18 to TRBJ1-2; D might be TRBD1 (5 bases). Germline-derived CDR1 and CDR2 are KGHSH and LQKENI. V lost 6 bases, J lost 0 bases, and 8 bases lay in between. This CDR3 comprises 13 residues.

This rearrangement joins TRBV6-5 to TRBJ1-1, with 7 bases matching TRBD1. CDR3 length: 15 amino acids. J was trimmed by 8 bases and V by 4 bases; bases with no gene match: 13. The germline V gene has CDR1 MNHEY and CDR2 SVGAGI. CDR3 in DNA: TGTGCCAGCAGTTCGCCCGCTTCTGGGACAGTGGAAGCTTTCTTT. This codes for CASSSPASGTVEAFF.

This clone occurred a few times. This rearrangement joins TRBV5-4 to TRBJ1-1; D is unclear. CDR1 is SGHNT, CDR2 YYREEE, per germline (reference sequence). Trimming pared 1 base from V and 6 bases from J, leaving 4 bases between. This CDR3 is built from 11 residues. CDR3 region: CASSLSSEAFF. For the CDR3, the DNA is TGTGCCAGCAGCTTGTCCTCTGAAGCTTTCTTT.

The chain joins TRBV28 to TRBJ2-1; 8 bases line up with TRBD1. After removal of 1 base from V and 6 bases from J, the junction contained 2 bases not matched to a gene. This CDR3 is 14 amino acids long. Germline V CDR1 and CDR2: MDHEN, SYDVKM. The CDR3 DNA reads as TGTGCCAGCAGTTTATTTGACAGGGGCAATGAGCAGTTCTTC. This codes for CASSLFDRGNEQFF.

The chain carries TRBV27 and TRBJ1-3; D remains unclear. From germline, CDR1 is MNHEY and CDR2 SMNVEV (reference sequence). The V and J ends lost 0 bases and 4 bases respectively, with 10 bases between them. This CDR3 is 15 amino acids long. CDR3 amino acids: CASSLSGGPGNTIYF. Here the CDR3 DNA reads TGTGCCAGCAGTTTATCGGGAGGACCGGGAAACACCATATATTTT.

The V call is TRBV6-5, the J call TRBJ1-1; tentatively, D is TRBD1 (5 bases). Per the germline V gene, CDR1 is MNHEY and CDR2 is SVGAGI. The V gene lost 2 bases and the J gene lost 3 bases, with 10 bases spanning the gap. The CDR3 runs to 14 residues. The CDR3 coding sequence is TGTGCCAGCAGTTACCGGGGGGTTTACACTGAAGCTTTCTTT. It yields the protein CASSYRGVYTEAFF.

The chain carries TRBV18 and TRBJ1-2, with D possibly being TRBD1 (6 bases). The CDR3 runs 14 residues. Germline CDR1 and CDR2: KGHSH and LQKENI. Deletions cut 0 bases from V and 7 bases from J, with 12 bases between. CDR3 amino acids: CASSPPNREGGYTF. The CDR3 DNA is TGTGCCAGCTCACCACCTAACAGGGAAGGTGGCTACACCTTC.

The chain has TRBV18 and TRBJ2-5; weak D call: TRBD1 (5 bases). The ends were cut back, 0 bases at V and 2 bases at J, with 10 bases in the middle. Germline values: CDR1 KGHSH, CDR2 LQKENI. The CDR3 totals 15 residues. CDR3 nucleotide sequence: TGTGCCAGCTCACCACCGGGGCGGCAACAAGAGACCCAGTACTTC. Translated, it gives CASSPPGRQQETQYF. Together with reference TRBV18 and TRBJ2-5, the CDR3 gives the full variable domain: NAGVMQNPRHLVRRRGQEARLRCSPMKGHSHVYWYRQLPEEGLKFMVYLQKENIIDESGMPKERFSAEFPKEGPSILRIQQVVRGDSAAYFCASSPPGRQQETQYFGPGTRLLVL.

The rearrangement uses TRBV30 and TRBJ1-3; the D gene is possibly TRBD1 (5 bases). V was shortened by 2 bases and J by 0 bases, with 5 bases between the two germline ends. Germline V CDR1 and CDR2: GTSNPN, SVGIG (reference sequence). The CDR3 consists of 13 residues. The CDR3 reads CAWSTGSGNTIYF. CDR3 DNA sequence: TGTGCCTGGAGTACAGGCTCTGGAAACACCATATATTTT.

The chain has TRBV7-2 and TRBJ2-5; 9 bases fit TRBD2. Germline assignment: CDR1 SGHTA and CDR2 FQGNSA. With 3 bases clipped from V and 5 bases from J, the junction kept 10 bases outside the gene matches. CDR3 length: 16 amino acids. CDR3 bases: TGTGCCAGCAGCTTCGGGCTAGCGGGATTCATGGAGACCCAGTACTTC. It translates to CASSFGLAGFMETQYF.

The CDR3 DNA sequence: TGTGCCAGCAGCTTGTCAGGGGAGACTGAAGCTTTCTTT. As protein: CASSLSGETEAFF. The rearrangement joins TRBV5-8 to TRBJ1-1, with TRBD1 as a possible D gene (6 bases). The V gene lost 1 base and the J gene lost 5 bases, with 9 bases spanning the gap. The CDR3 consists of 13 residues. Germline CDR1 reads SGHTS; CDR2 reads YDEGEE.

This sequence joins TRBV2 and TRBJ2-1; D gene unclear. CDR1 and CDR2 (germline): SNHLY, FYNNEI. The CDR3 sequence is 15 residues long. V shed 7 bases and J shed 0 bases, with 13 bases lying between them. CDR3 nucleotide sequence: TGTGCCAGCACTTACGACTCGAGCTCCTACAATGAGCAGTTCTTC. Amino acids: CASTYDSSSYNEQFF.

J is TRBJ2-5 and V is TRBV11-3; TRBD2 matches at 9 bases. CDR1 is SGHNT and CDR2 is YENEEA in the germline V gene. Losses at the gene ends were 4 bases for V and 4 bases for J; bases not matched to a gene: 7. The CDR3 has 15 amino acids. CDR3 sequence: CASSYRGAGGETQYF. For the CDR3, the DNA is TGTGCCAGCAGCTACCGGGGAGCGGGGGGAGAGACCCAGTACTTC.

This clone has only one observation. The rearrangement joins TRBV30 to TRBJ2-2; 12 bases map to TRBD2. Germline trimming cut 3 bases from V and 7 bases from J; bases unmatched to any gene: 6. This CDR3 has 15 residues. Germline V CDR1 and CDR2: GTSNPN, SVGIG (reference sequence). The chain's CDR3 is CAWSRTSGDGGELFF. CDR3 DNA sequence: TGTGCCTGGAGCAGGACTAGCGGGGACGGCGGGGAGCTGTTTTTT.

This clone was recorded a few times. The chain joins TRBV7-2 to TRBJ1-5; D remains unclear. V lost 2 bases, J lost 5 bases, and 7 bases lay in between. Germline CDR1 reads SGHTA; CDR2 reads FQGNSA. This CDR3 comprises 13 residues. The CDR3 region is CASSLHGDQPQHF. In nucleotides, the CDR3 is TGTGCCAGCAGCTTACACGGAGATCAGCCCCAGCATTTT.

The J gene is TRBJ2-3, the V gene TRBV5-1; maybe TRBD1 (10 bases). This CDR3 is 20 amino acids long. The germline V and J ends were trimmed by 2 bases and 4 bases, with 29 bases remaining between them. CDR1 is SGHRS and CDR2 is YFSETQ in the germline V gene. Here the CDR3 DNA reads TGCGCCAGCAGCTTCCGGGACAGGGGAAGGCGGGAGGGCCCTCCAGATACGCAGTATTTT. Its protein is CASSFRDRGRREGPPDTQYF.

V and J are TRBV5-6 and TRBJ2-1, with a weak D call TRBD2 (6 bases). V was clipped by 0 bases and J by 2 bases, with 9 bases between them. The CDR3 runs 15 residues. Per the germline V gene, CDR1 is SGHDT and CDR2 is YYEEEE. Here the CDR3 reads CASSLGLGTYNEQFF. The CDR3 DNA is TGTGCCAGCAGCTTGGGACTAGGGACCTACAATGAGCAGTTCTTC.

The chain has TRBV6-5 and TRBJ2-5, with TRBD2 matching 7 bases. V lost 5 bases and J lost 7; bases outside the gene matches: 4. Germline V gene data show CDR1 as MNHEY and CDR2 as SVGAGI. CDR3 length: 12 amino acids. CDR3 protein: CASSRSSGTQYF. CDR3 nucleotide sequence: TGTGCCAGCAGTCGGTCTAGCGGGACCCAGTACTTC.

The V and J genes are TRBV7-9 and TRBJ1-6, with a tentative D call TRBD1 (5 bases). This CDR3 comprises 12 residues. Germline V gene data show CDR1 as SEHNR and CDR2 as FQNEAQ (reference sequence). V was shortened by 5 bases and J by 8 bases, with 7 bases between the two germline ends. CDR3 sequence: CASSRGDSPLHF. Written as DNA, the CDR3 is TGTGCCAGCAGCCGGGGGGATTCACCCCTCCACTTT.

The chain combines TRBV28 with TRBJ2-7; 10 bases match TRBD1. The CDR3 has 14 amino acids. With 6 bases clipped from V and 3 bases from J, the junction kept 5 bases outside the gene matches. Looked up from germline, CDR1 is MDHEN and CDR2 is SYDVKM. CDR3 bases: TGTGCCAGCAGGGCAAGGACAGGGGGCTACGAGCAGTACTTC. This sequence encodes CASRARTGGYEQYF.